What follows is one T cell receptor beta chain and its context. CDR3 size: 12 residues. CDR1 is SQVTM and CDR2 is ANQGSEA in the germline V gene. V lost 6 bases and J lost 7; bases outside the gene matches: 5. This entry belongs to a study of blood T cell repertoires in COVID-19. Assay used: immunoSEQ multiplex PCR; TCRdb lists only in-frame clones, some missing. Of approximately 86,000 clones in the sample, about 85% were seen once. This TCR was recovered from a man in his fifties or sixties with acute or convalescent COVID-19. V is TRBV29-1 and J is TRBJ1-2, with 10 bases identical to TRBD1. Sequencing was performed on peripheral blood. Here the CDR3 DNA reads TGCAGCGTAACGGGACAGGGGTCTGGCTACACCTTC. As protein: CSVTGQGSGYTF.